What follows are 27 T cell receptor beta chains derived from one specimen sequenced in a study of blood T cell repertoires in COVID-19. Measured with immunoSEQ multiplex PCR; TCRdb has only the in-frame clones, and not every one. The repertoire consists of around 83,000 clones, with 85% to 90% occurring once and the leading ten covering 11% to 15%. Sequenced sample: peripheral blood. These receptors were taken from a man between 65 and 79 years old with active or convalescent COVID-19.

CDR3 nucleotides: TGTGCCAGTAGTGCTTTGGGGACATCTAATTACGAGCAGTACTTC. It codes for CASSALGTSNYEQYF. The chain combines TRBV19 with TRBJ2-7, with D possibly TRBD1 on 6 matching bases. The germline V and J ends were trimmed by 5 bases and 4 bases, with 18 bases remaining between them. CDR1 and CDR2 from the germline V gene are LNHDA and SQIVND (reference sequence). The CDR3 is 15 residues long. Drawing the rest from reference TRBV19 and TRBJ2-7, the complete variable domain is DGGITQSPKYLFRKEGQNVTLSCEQNLNHDAMYWYRQDPGQGLRLIYYSQIVNDFQKGDIAEGYSVSREKKESFPLTVTSAQKNPTAFYLCASSALGTSNYEQYFGPGTRLTVT.

V usage is TRBV28 and J usage is TRBJ1-4; weak D call: TRBD1 (6 bases). This CDR3 contains 14 residues. Trimming shortened V by 5 bases and J by 7 bases, and 14 bases separated the two germline ends. Germline-derived CDR1 and CDR2 are MDHEN and SYDVKM. This CDR3 reads CASSPGGASEKLFF. The CDR3 nucleotides are TGTGCCAGCAGTCCGGGGGGGGCAAGTGAAAAACTGTTTTTT.

This clone was seen a single time. The chain carries TRBV19 and TRBJ1-5; D unclear. The CDR3 runs 16 residues. V was clipped by 0 bases and J by 5 bases, with 14 bases between them. The germline gives CDR1 LNHDA, CDR2 SQIVND (reference sequence). The CDR3 region is CASSIDGTVTYQPQHF. The DNA for the CDR3 is TGTGCCAGTAGTATAGATGGCACAGTAACGTATCAGCCCCAGCATTTT.

This clone was detected only a few times. This chain uses TRBV21-1 with TRBJ2-7; TRBD1, the D gene given by the table, was not confirmed from the DNA. TRBV21-1 is annotated as a pseudogene. This CDR3 region has 17 residues. CDR3 sequence reads: CASSPTLGTEESYEQYF. The CDR3 DNA sequence: TGTGCCAGCAGCCCCACCTTAGGGACAGAAGAGTCCTACGAGCAGTACTTC.

The chain has TRBV5-1 and TRBJ1-1; 7 positions agree with TRBD1. Germline CDR1 is SGHRS and CDR2 is YFSETQ. The CDR3 sequence is 16 residues long. V shed 1 base and J 0 bases; nucleotides not matched to a gene: 6. CDR3 sequence reads: CASSLRQGVMNTEAFF. CDR3 nucleotides: TGCGCCAGCAGCTTGCGACAGGGCGTTATGAACACTGAAGCTTTCTTT. Variable domain in full (rest from reference TRBV5-1 and TRBJ1-1): KAGVTQTPRYLIKTRGQQVTLSCSPISGHRSVSWYQQTPGQGLQFLFEYFSETQRNKGNFPGRFSGRQFSNSRSEMNVSTLELGDSALYLCASSLRQGVMNTEAFFGQGTRLTVV.

This chain joins TRBV28 and TRBJ1-6, with D uncertain. Germline CDR1 is MDHEN and CDR2 is SYDVKM. The CDR3 contains 18 residues. The V end was cut by 5 bases, the J end by 2 bases, with 19 bases between. CDR3 region: CASSEADAGLAYNSPLHF. In DNA form, the CDR3 reads TGTGCCAGCAGTGAAGCGGACGCCGGGTTGGCCTATAATTCACCCCTCCACTTT.

V gene TRBV19 combines with J gene TRBJ1-1; maybe TRBD1 (5 bases). CDR1 and CDR2 (germline): LNHDA, SQIVND (reference sequence). This CDR3 has 14 residues. V was trimmed by 5 bases and J by 4 bases, leaving 14 bases between them. Written as DNA, the CDR3 is TGTGCCAGTAGTGAACAGGTCGCGGTCACTGAAGCTTTCTTT. Translation: CASSEQVAVTEAFF.

The V and J genes are TRBV19 and TRBJ2-7, with 8 bases that match TRBD2. The CDR3 totals 14 residues. The germline gives CDR1 LNHDA, CDR2 SQIVND (reference sequence). Trimming took 4 bases from V and 4 from J; bases not matched to a gene: 6. The CDR3 sequence is CASSTGLGRYEQYF. CDR3 in DNA: TGTGCCAGTAGTACGGGACTAGGCAGGTACGAGCAGTACTTC.

The V gene is TRBV19, the J gene TRBJ2-7; TRBD2 aligns across 14 bases. Germline V CDR1 and CDR2: LNHDA, SQIVND (reference sequence). CDR3 length equals 16 residues. Trimming cost V 5 bases and J 4 bases; bases outside gene matches: 7. The CDR3 region has the DNA TGTGCCAGTAGTTCGGGACTAGCGGGAGTTGGTTACGAGCAGTACTTC. It encodes CASSSGLAGVGYEQYF.

This clone was observed once. V usage is TRBV2 and J usage is TRBJ2-6; maybe TRBD1 (6 bases). This CDR3 region has 16 residues. V dropped 3 bases and J dropped 4 bases, with 13 bases sitting between them. CDR1 is SNHLY and CDR2 is FYNNEI in the germline V gene. The CDR3, as DNA: TGTGCCAGCAGTGATGACCCAGGGGCCGGGGCCAACGTCCTGACTTTC. Translation: CASSDDPGAGANVLTF.

V usage is TRBV28 and J usage is TRBJ2-2; 9 bases line up with TRBD1. V shed 5 bases and J 3 bases; nucleotides not matched to a gene: 7. CDR1 and CDR2 (germline): MDHEN, SYDVKM. The CDR3 extends over 16 amino acids. CDR3 in amino acids: CASSTAGQGYTGELFF. The CDR3 DNA follows: TGTGCCAGCAGTACCGCCGGACAGGGGTACACCGGGGAGCTGTTTTTT.

The gene calls are TRBV3-1 (or the pseudogene TRBV3-2) and TRBJ1-1; D gene uncertain. The germline V gene encodes CDR1 LGHDT and CDR2 YNNKEL (reference sequence). This CDR3 comprises 15 residues. With 4 bases removed from V and 1 base from J, the gap between germline ends came to 13 bases. CDR3 protein: CASSLLITRNTEAFF. In DNA, the CDR3 is TGTGCCAGCAGCCTCCTGATTACACGGAACACTGAAGCTTTCTTT.

This clone appeared a single time. This chain connects TRBV7-6 to TRBJ1-1, with D maybe TRBD1 (5 bases). Germline V CDR1 and CDR2: SGHVS, FNYEAQ. Trimming removed 0 bases at V and 4 bases at J, with 12 bases between. The CDR3 runs 15 residues. The CDR3 DNA sequence: TGTGCCAGCAGCTTAGCGGCAGGGAAAGGCACTGAAGCTTTCTTT. This gives the protein CASSLAAGKGTEAFF.

This rearrangement joins TRBV19 to TRBJ2-5; 8 bases are a match to TRBD1. J gave up 5 bases and V 10 bases, and 9 bases lay outside the gene matches. CDR1 LNHDA and CDR2 SQIVND come from the germline V gene (reference sequence). The CDR3 runs to 13 residues. CDR3: CAIGDRNGETQYF. In DNA, the CDR3 is TGTGCCATTGGGGACAGGAATGGGGAGACCCAGTACTTC.

The rearrangement joins TRBV30 to TRBJ2-7, with D possibly being TRBD1 (6 bases). This CDR3 is built from 13 residues. V lost 5 bases, J lost 2 bases, and 13 bases lay in between. The germline V gene encodes CDR1 GTSNPN and CDR2 SVGIG (reference sequence). CDR3 sequence: CAWSRGGAYEQYF. DNA for the CDR3: TGTGCCTGGTCCCGAGGGGGAGCCTACGAGCAGTACTTC.

This chain uses TRBV7-9 with TRBJ2-7; 9 bases fit TRBD1. CDR1 and CDR2 from the germline V gene are SEHNR and FQNEAQ (reference sequence). Germline trimming cut 4 bases from V and 0 bases from J; bases unmatched to any gene: 10. The length of the CDR3 is 17 residues. The CDR3 here is CASSSPGTGISSYEQYF. CDR3 bases: TGTGCCAGCAGCTCTCCCGGGACAGGGATTAGCTCCTACGAGCAGTACTTC. Supplemented by reference TRBV7-9 and TRBJ2-7, the full variable domain reads DTGVSQNPRHKITKRGQNVTFRCDPISEHNRLYWYRQTLGQGPEFLTYFQNEAQLEKSRLLSDRFSAERPKGSFSTLEIQRTEQGDSAMYLCASSSPGTGISSYEQYFGPGTRLTVT.

The rearrangement uses TRBV5-1 and TRBJ2-5; D is ambiguous. This CDR3 is 11 amino acids long. Looked up from germline, CDR1 is SGHRS and CDR2 is YFSETQ. Trimming took 4 bases from V and 5 from J, leaving 6 bases between them. In nucleotides, the CDR3 is TGCGCCAGCAGCCTATGGGAGACCCAGTACTTC. Encoded protein: CASSLWETQYF.

This chain uses TRBV12-3 or TRBV12-4 with TRBJ1-2, with D tentatively TRBD1 (5 bases). Trimming removed 5 bases at V and 4 bases at J, with 8 bases between. The CDR3 extends over 12 amino acids. The CDR3 protein is CASSLTVYGYTF. DNA for the CDR3: TGTGCCAGCAGTCTGACAGTCTATGGCTACACCTTC.

The chain combines TRBV18 with TRBJ1-1, with D unclear. Germline V gene data show CDR1 as KGHSH and CDR2 as LQKENI. Deletions cut 6 bases from V and 0 bases from J, with 8 bases between. The CDR3 is 13 residues long. CDR3 protein: CASSSDMNTEAFF. The CDR3 DNA reads TGTGCCAGCTCTTCAGACATGAACACTGAAGCTTTCTTT.

A single count supports this clone. The chain employs TRBV19 and TRBJ2-3; 11 bases match TRBD2. Germline V gene lookup returns CDR1 LNHDA and CDR2 SQIVND (reference sequence). The CDR3 length is 16 residues. V dropped 3 bases and J dropped 2; count of bases not matched to a gene: 4. CDR3 sequence reads: CASSMIAGGVTDTQYF. For the CDR3, the DNA is TGTGCCAGTAGTATGATAGCGGGAGGGGTCACAGATACGCAGTATTTT.

This clone was counted only a few times. The chain combines TRBV5-1 with TRBJ2-3; D is undetermined. The CDR3 consists of 15 residues. Trimming cost V 4 bases and J 1 base, with 13 bases left between them. Germline V gene data show CDR1 as SGHRS and CDR2 as YFSETQ. This CDR3 is CASSLANLGTDTQYF. The DNA for the CDR3 is TGCGCCAGCAGCCTCGCGAATTTGGGCACAGATACGCAGTATTTT.

The chain has TRBV9 and TRBJ2-5, with 14 bases matching TRBD2. CDR1 SGDLS and CDR2 YYNGEE come from the germline V gene. This CDR3 region has 21 residues. V dropped 0 bases and J dropped 2; count of bases not matched to a gene: 15. The CDR3, as DNA: TGTGCCAGCAGCGTAGGCCTGGGACTAGCGGGAGTCTTAGGGGGGCAAGAGACCCAGTACTTC. Translating gives CASSVGLGLAGVLGGQETQYF.

Concerning this clone itself: Relative to the germline gene, one junction end is altered; a read error may explain this. The same CDR3 also results from other DNA sequences found in this sample. This chain connects TRBV27 to TRBJ2-7, with D perhaps matching TRBD1 (6 bases). This CDR3 spans 14 amino acids. The germline V gene encodes CDR1 MNHEY and CDR2 SMNVEV (reference sequence). This CDR3 is CASSFSQGPYEQYF. CDR3 sequence (DNA): TGTGCTAGCAGTTTTTCCCAGGGGCCTTACGAGCAGTACTTC.

This clone occurred once. The chain employs TRBV4-2 and TRBJ2-1; D possibly corresponds to TRBD2 (7 bases). CDR3 length: 20 residues. The germline CDR1 and CDR2 sequences are LGHNA and YNFKEQ. V was shortened by 0 bases and J by 5 bases, with 26 bases between the two germline ends. The CDR3 DNA follows: TGTGCCAGCAGCCAAGAACTGGGACACTCTTTAGCGGGTGTTAACAATGAGCAGTTCTTC. It translates to CASSQELGHSLAGVNNEQFF.

This chain connects TRBV18 to TRBJ2-3; 7 bases line up with TRBD2. CDR1 KGHSH and CDR2 LQKENI come from the germline V gene. Trimming took 5 bases from V and 1 from J; bases not matched to a gene: 6. The CDR3 runs 15 residues. The CDR3 is CASSIQRGGTDTQYF. Here the CDR3 DNA reads TGTGCCAGCTCAATCCAGCGGGGTGGCACAGATACGCAGTATTTT.

The chain combines TRBV19 with TRBJ1-2; D uncertain. The V and J ends lost 1 base and 0 bases respectively, with 6 bases between them. Germline V gene lookup returns CDR1 LNHDA and CDR2 SQIVND (reference sequence). CDR3 length: 14 amino acids. CDR3 nucleotides: TGTGCCAGTAGTATAGGCGTAGCTAACTATGGCTACACCTTC. Its translation: CASSIGVANYGYTF.

This chain links TRBV2 with TRBJ2-7; D ambiguous. Germline CDR1 reads SNHLY; CDR2 reads FYNNEI. The V and J ends lost 2 bases and 12 bases respectively, with 8 bases between them. There are 10 residues in the CDR3. The CDR3 bases are TGTGCCAGCAGTGAACTAAGCGCGTACTTC. Its protein is CASSELSAYF.